This entry lists 30 T cell receptor beta chains sequenced from one sample in a study of T cell responses to AZD1222 COVID-19 vaccine. The data were produced by immunoSEQ multiplex PCR, yet TCRdb's version contains in-frame clones alone and is incomplete. The sample includes over 150,000 clones, 85% to 95% seen only once; the top ten take 0.8% to 1.3%. The sequencing here drew on peripheral blood, taken 28 days after the second dose of the MenACWY control vaccine. The receptors originated from an adult who received the MenACWY meningococcal vaccine as a control.

This clone was seen only once. V gene TRBV10-3 combines with J gene TRBJ2-5; 9 nucleotides align to TRBD2. The junction had 4 bases not matched to a gene; V was cut back by 5 bases and J by 3 bases. This CDR3 contains 14 residues. Germline lookup yields CDR1 ENHRY and CDR2 SYGVKD. Here the CDR3 DNA reads TGTGCCATCAGTACTAGCGGGTCTAAAGAGACCCAGTACTTC. Translated: CAISTSGSKETQYF.

The gene calls are TRBV7-2 and TRBJ1-1; perhaps TRBD1 as D (6 bases). This CDR3 has 16 residues. V gave up 5 bases and J gave up 1 base, with 17 bases separating them. Germline V gives CDR1 SGHTA, CDR2 FQGNSA. The CDR3 here is CASSNRGGTGNTEAFF. The DNA for the CDR3 is TGTGCCAGCAGCAATCGAGGGGGGACCGGGAACACTGAAGCTTTCTTT.

This chain connects TRBV15 to TRBJ1-1; 10 nucleotides match TRBD1. The CDR3 covers 16 residues. Unmatched junction bases numbered 11, after V lost 0 bases and J lost 10 bases. CDR1 LNHNV and CDR2 YYDKDF come from the germline V gene (reference sequence). The CDR3 here is CATSRDLGTGVSAAFF. CDR3 coding DNA: TGTGCCACCAGCAGAGATCTTGGGACAGGGGTCAGTGCAGCTTTCTTT.

The V call is TRBV21-1, the J call TRBJ1-1; the table's D call, TRBD1, was not checked against the DNA. TRBV21-1 is a pseudogene locus. The CDR3 is made up of 16 amino acids. CDR3 amino acids: CASTQITGALNTEAFF. CDR3 DNA: TGTGCCAGCACCCAAATAACAGGGGCATTAAACACTGAAGCTTTCTTT.

The chain joins TRBV19 to TRBJ1-5; no clear D gene. Trimming shortened V by 5 bases and J by 6 bases, and 11 bases separated the two germline ends. The germline V gene has CDR1 LNHDA and CDR2 SQIVND (reference sequence). The CDR3 is 13 amino acids. Here the CDR3 DNA reads TGTGCCAGTAGTTCAGGTTGGGCTCAGCCCCAGCATTTT. Protein: CASSSGWAQPQHF. Based on the CDR3 plus reference TRBV19 and TRBJ1-5, the full variable domain is DGGITQSPKYLFRKEGQNVTLSCEQNLNHDAMYWYRQDPGQGLRLIYYSQIVNDFQKGDIAEGYSVSREKKESFPLTVTSAQKNPTAFYLCASSSGWAQPQHFGDGTRLSIL.

This rearrangement joins TRBV2 to TRBJ2-1; the D gene is possibly TRBD1 (6 bases). This CDR3 spans 13 amino acids. The ends were cut back, 10 bases at V and 0 bases at J, with 10 bases in the middle. CDR1 and CDR2 (germline): SNHLY, FYNNEI. Here the CDR3 DNA reads TGTGCCACCGGGACAATCTCCTACAATGAGCAGTTCTTC. Its protein product is CATGTISYNEQFF.

CDR3 nucleotide sequence: TGTGCCAGCAGTGAAACGGGACAGAGGGGCTACACCTTC. It yields the protein CASSETGQRGYTF. The rearrangement uses TRBV6-4 and TRBJ1-2, with 7 bases that match TRBD1. The CDR3 is 13 amino acids. Looked up from germline, CDR1 is MRHNA and CDR2 is SNTAGT. With V trimmed by 3 bases and J by 8 bases, 6 bases remained unmatched.

J is TRBJ2-7 and V is TRBV2; no reliable D call. The germline V and J ends were trimmed by 3 bases and 6 bases, with 18 bases remaining between them. CDR1 SNHLY and CDR2 FYNNEI come from the germline V gene. The CDR3 is made up of 15 amino acids. The CDR3 DNA reads as TGTGCCAGCAGTGATAGGGCCCAGATAAGAAGCGAGCAGTACTTC. Its protein is CASSDRAQIRSEQYF.

The chain joins TRBV4-1 to TRBJ2-2; 9 positions agree with TRBD1. CDR3 size: 14 residues. V lost 7 bases to trimming and J lost 6 bases; unmatched junction nucleotides: 6. CDR1 and CDR2 (germline): MGHRA, YSYEKL. The CDR3 DNA is TGCGCCAGCACCAATAGACAGGGGGCCGGGGAGCTGTTTTTT. This codes for CASTNRQGAGELFF.

This clone was counted once. This chain links TRBV28 with TRBJ1-1, with D perhaps TRBD1 (6 bases). The CDR3 runs 13 residues. The ends were cut back, 3 bases at V and 1 base at J, with 6 bases in the middle. The germline V gene has CDR1 MDHEN and CDR2 SYDVKM. In DNA, the CDR3 is TGTGCCAGCAGTTTGACAGGGAACACTGAAGCTTTCTTT. Protein: CASSLTGNTEAFF.

CDR3 coding DNA: TGTGCCAGCGGACGAGCAGGATCTAGCACAGATACGCAGTATTTT. Translation: CASGRAGSSTDTQYF. The chain combines TRBV2 with TRBJ2-3; D is ambiguous. The germline V gene has CDR1 SNHLY and CDR2 FYNNEI. CDR3 length: 15 residues. Deletions cut 8 bases from V and 0 bases from J, with 15 bases between. Using reference TRBV2 and TRBJ2-3 for the parts outside the CDR3, the full variable domain is EPEVTQTPSHQVTQMGQEVILRCVPISNHLYFYWYRQILGQKVEFLVSFYNNEISEKSEIFDDQFSVERPDGSNFTLKIRSTKLEDSAMYFCASGRAGSSTDTQYFGPGTRLTVL.

J is TRBJ2-3 and V is TRBV7-2; 7 nucleotides line up with TRBD2. The junction had 10 bases not matched to a gene; V was cut back by 5 bases and J by 2 bases. Germline V CDR1 and CDR2: SGHTA, FQGNSA. The CDR3 totals 16 residues. CDR3: CASSAWVGGYTDTQYF. The CDR3 DNA sequence: TGTGCCAGCAGCGCCTGGGTGGGGGGGTACACAGATACGCAGTATTTT.

The chain carries TRBV4-2 and TRBJ2-7, with a weak D call TRBD2 (6 bases). The CDR3 loop spans 16 amino acids. The germline V gene has CDR1 LGHNA and CDR2 YNFKEQ. Trimming stripped 4 bases from V and 2 bases from J, with 18 bases between. CDR3 residues: CASSRDFSLKTYEQYF. The DNA of the CDR3 is TGTGCCAGCAGCCGGGACTTTTCTCTGAAGACCTACGAGCAGTACTTC.

CDR3 nucleotides: TGTGCCAGCAGCACCGGACAGGGAGGCATAGTCTCTGGAAACACCATATATTTT. It yields the protein CASSTGQGGIVSGNTIYF. The chain uses TRBV7-2 and TRBJ1-3, with 8 bases that match TRBD1. There are 18 residues in the CDR3. The V gene end was trimmed by 5 bases and the J gene end by 0 bases; junction bases not matched to a gene: 12. CDR1 is SGHTA, CDR2 FQGNSA, per germline.

The chain is built from TRBV6-2 or TRBV6-3 and TRBJ1-1; no definite D call. The V end lost 0 bases, the J end lost 8 bases, and 7 bases lay between the germline ends. This CDR3 comprises 12 residues. CDR1 MNHEY and CDR2 SVGEGT come from the germline V gene. The CDR3 here is CASSYSPGEAFF. CDR3 nucleotide sequence: TGTGCCAGCAGTTACTCGCCTGGGGAAGCTTTCTTT.

This chain connects TRBV23-1 to TRBJ2-1; D gene unclear. TRBV23-1 is placed among ORFs of uncertain function. The CDR3 has 13 residues. Trimming took 2 bases from V and 9 from J, leaving 11 bases between them. In nucleotides, the CDR3 is TGCGCCAGCAGTCAACGACCCCTCGGTGAGCAGTTCTTC. This gives the protein CASSQRPLGEQFF.

This clone was counted a few times. The chain combines TRBV9 with TRBJ2-6; 7 nucleotides line up with TRBD2. With 0 bases clipped from V and 0 bases from J, the junction kept 12 bases outside the gene matches. Germline V lookup: CDR1 SGDLS, CDR2 YYNGEE. The CDR3 loop spans 20 amino acids. The CDR3 bases are TGTGCCAGCAGCGTAGAGGACTGGAGACTAGCTTTCTCTGGGGCCAACGTCCTGACTTTC. Translated: CASSVEDWRLAFSGANVLTF.

This chain joins TRBV7-8 and TRBJ1-3; possible D gene TRBD1, 5 bases. V was cut by 3 bases and J by 3 bases, with 9 bases left in between. Germline V gene sequence: CDR1 SGHVS, CDR2 FQNEAQ. This CDR3 comprises 14 residues. The CDR3 DNA reads as TGTGCCAGCAGCTTGCAGGGACGTGGAAACACCATATATTTT. This gives the protein CASSLQGRGNTIYF.

V usage is TRBV27 and J usage is TRBJ1-5; a weak D match, TRBD1 (5 bases). The CDR3 loop spans 17 amino acids. Germline V gives CDR1 MNHEY, CDR2 SMNVEV (reference sequence). The V end lost 4 bases, the J end lost 8 bases, and 24 bases lay between the germline ends. As DNA, the CDR3 is TGTGCCAGCAGTTGGAGGCCGACTCGCCCAGGGTGGAAGCCCCAGCATTTT. It is translated as CASSWRPTRPGWKPQHF.

The J gene is TRBJ1-3, the V gene TRBV5-1; D gene uncertain. CDR3 length: 14 amino acids. CDR1 and CDR2 from the germline V gene are SGHRS and YFSETQ. With 4 bases removed from V and 0 bases from J, the gap between germline ends came to 8 bases. The CDR3 DNA reads as TGCGCCAGCAGCCCGGACCTCTCTGGAAACACCATATATTTT. Its translation: CASSPDLSGNTIYF. The full variable domain, in which reference TRBV5-1 and TRBJ1-3 provide the parts outside the CDR3, is KAGVTQTPRYLIKTRGQQVTLSCSPISGHRSVSWYQQTPGQGLQFLFEYFSETQRNKGNFPGRFSGRQFSNSRSEMNVSTLELGDSALYLCASSPDLSGNTIYFGEGSWLTVV.

J is TRBJ1-5 and V is TRBV28; D is uncertain. Trimming removed 5 bases from V and 2 bases from J, with 10 bases in between. CDR1 and CDR2 from the germline V gene are MDHEN and SYDVKM. This CDR3 has 14 residues. CDR3 nucleotides: TGTGCCAGCAGTCGGGCCAGCGGCAATCAGCCCCAGCATTTT. It yields the protein CASSRASGNQPQHF. Together with reference TRBV28 and TRBJ1-5, the CDR3 gives the full variable domain: DVKVTQSSRYLVKRTGEKVFLECVQDMDHENMFWYRQDPGLGLRLIYFSYDVKMKEKGDIPEGYSVSREKKERFSLILESASTNQTSMYLCASSRASGNQPQHFGDGTRLSIL.

The chain is built from TRBV15 and TRBJ2-7; weak D call: TRBD1 (5 bases). CDR1 is LNHNV, CDR2 YYDKDF, per germline (reference sequence). The V gene lost 0 bases and the J gene lost 5 bases, with 11 bases spanning the gap. The CDR3 extends over 14 amino acids. The CDR3 DNA reads TGTGCCACCAGCAGAGATCCCCAAGGGGACGAGCAGTACTTC. Translating it yields CATSRDPQGDEQYF.

The gene calls are TRBV5-1 and TRBJ1-3, with a possible D match to TRBD1 (5 bases). The ends were cut back, 5 bases at V and 8 bases at J, with 11 bases in the middle. The germline gives CDR1 SGHRS, CDR2 YFSETQ. The CDR3 runs to 12 residues. CDR3 sequence (DNA): TGCGCCAGCAGGTCGGGGGTGGACACCATATATTTT. Translated, it gives CASRSGVDTIYF.

This chain links TRBV7-8 with TRBJ1-2; D may be TRBD1 (5 bases). V lost 4 bases and J 2 bases, leaving 8 bases between the germline ends. This CDR3 spans 13 amino acids. Germline assignment: CDR1 SGHVS and CDR2 FQNEAQ. In DNA form, the CDR3 reads TGTGCCAGCAGCTCCCGGGACAACTATGGCTACACCTTC. Translated, it gives CASSSRDNYGYTF.

This clone was seen a single time. The CDR3 sequence: CASSKTPRNTGELFF. CDR3 coding DNA: TGTGCCAGCAGCAAAACCCCACGGAACACCGGGGAGCTGTTTTTT. The chain employs TRBV21-1 and TRBJ2-2. TRBV21-1 is shown as a pseudogene. The CDR3 is made up of 15 amino acids.

The chain joins TRBV9 to TRBJ1-6, with D unresolved. V lost 0 bases and J lost 4, with 8 bases in between. Germline V gene data show CDR1 as SGDLS and CDR2 as YYNGEE. This CDR3 has 15 residues. This chain's CDR3 is CASSVATDYNSPLHF. CDR3 coding DNA: TGTGCCAGCAGCGTAGCTACGGATTATAATTCACCCCTCCACTTT.

The V call is TRBV6-5, the J call TRBJ1-3, with a tentative D call TRBD1 (5 bases). Germline loops: CDR1 MNHEY, CDR2 SVGAGI. The CDR3 covers 15 residues. V was cut by 6 bases and J by 2 bases, with 14 bases left in between. CDR3 sequence (DNA): TGTGCCAGCAGACCGAGGGCAGGGCCTGGAAACACCATATATTTT. Translated, it gives CASRPRAGPGNTIYF.

This sequence joins TRBV7-6 and TRBJ2-3; no reliable D call. From germline, CDR1 is SGHVS and CDR2 FNYEAQ. Trimming removed 5 bases at V and 1 base at J, with 7 bases between. The CDR3 loop spans 13 amino acids. The CDR3 sequence: CASSPHGTDTQYF. The CDR3 coding sequence is TGTGCCAGCAGCCCACACGGCACAGATACGCAGTATTTT.

The chain couples TRBV5-6 to TRBJ1-6, with 7 bases aligning to TRBD1. The CDR3 consists of 13 residues. Germline CDR1 is SGHDT and CDR2 is YYEEEE. V gave up 5 bases and J gave up 7 bases; unmatched junction bases: 3. For the CDR3, the DNA is TGTGCCAGCAGGGGACAGCGAAATTCACCCCTCCACTTT. This codes for CASRGQRNSPLHF. Full variable domain (missing parts from reference TRBV5-6 and TRBJ1-6): DAGVTQSPTHLIKTRGQQVTLRCSPKSGHDTVSWYQQALGQGPQFIFQYYEEEERQRGNFPDRFSGHQFPNYSSELNVNALLLGDSALYLCASRGQRNSPLHFGNGTRLTVT.

V usage is TRBV19 and J usage is TRBJ1-5, with 9 bases that match TRBD1. The CDR3 is 14 residues long. The V gene end was trimmed by 6 bases and the J gene end by 5 bases; junction bases not matched to a gene: 5. Germline lookup yields CDR1 LNHDA and CDR2 SQIVND (reference sequence). The CDR3 protein is CASRPTGGHQPQHF. As DNA, the CDR3 is TGTGCCAGTAGGCCGACAGGGGGGCATCAGCCCCAGCATTTT. Full variable domain (missing parts from reference TRBV19 and TRBJ1-5): DGGITQSPKYLFRKEGQNVTLSCEQNLNHDAMYWYRQDPGQGLRLIYYSQIVNDFQKGDIAEGYSVSREKKESFPLTVTSAQKNPTAFYLCASRPTGGHQPQHFGDGTRLSIL.